The rows below give T cell receptor beta chains drawn from one sample of a study of cytomegalovirus exposure and HLA in healthy donors. TCRdb's copy holds only in-frame clones and misses some; the assay was immunoSEQ multiplex PCR. The sample records 100,000 to 150,000 clones, roughly four fifths being singletons. Sequenced input: PBMCs. The receptors come from a male donor in good health and CMV-seronegative. Each CDR3 is given with its conserved first and last residue. A D gene is named only where the DNA matches it firmly. Clone size is stated in some rows and not others, as once, few, many or a class when expanded.

j_gene: TRBJ2-5
v_gene: TRBV4-1
abundance: .
d_gene: TRBD2
CDR3aa: CASSQEDGLAGETQYF
CDR3nt: TGCGCCAGCAGCCAAGAAGATGGTCTAGCGGGAGAGACCCAGTACTTC

j_gene: TRBJ2-2
v_gene: TRBV6-5
abundance: .
d_gene: .
CDR3aa: CASNGGNTGELFF
CDR3nt: TGTGCCAGCAACGGGGGAAACACCGGGGAGCTGTTTTTT

j_gene: TRBJ1-5
v_gene: TRBV7-2
abundance: .
d_gene: .
CDR3aa: CASSAGGPKPQHF
CDR3nt: TGTGCCAGCAGCGCGGGGGGCCCTAAGCCCCAGCATTTT

j_gene: TRBJ2-7
v_gene: TRBV28
abundance: .
d_gene: TRBD1
CDR3aa: CASSSSGTGEYEQYF
CDR3nt: TGTGCCAGCAGTTCGTCCGGGACAGGAGAGTACGAGCAGTACTTC

j_gene: TRBJ1-1
v_gene: TRBV19
abundance: .
d_gene: .
CDR3aa: CASSRQVNTEAFF
CDR3nt: TGTGCCAGTAGTAGGCAGGTAAACACTGAAGCTTTCTTT

j_gene: TRBJ1-2
v_gene: TRBV4-3
abundance: .
d_gene: TRBD1
CDR3aa: CASSPAGTVYGYTF
CDR3nt: TGCGCCAGCAGCCCGGCCGGGACAGTCTATGGCTACACCTTC

j_gene: TRBJ2-1
v_gene: TRBV9
abundance: .
d_gene: .
CDR3aa: CASSSRGFGANNEQFF
CDR3nt: TGTGCCAGCAGCTCCCGAGGTTTTGGGGCCAACAATGAGCAGTTCTTC

j_gene: TRBJ2-7
v_gene: TRBV28
abundance: .
d_gene: TRBD2
CDR3aa: CASSSTPGGEQYF
CDR3nt: TGTGCCAGCAGCTCTACCCCGGGGGGCGAGCAGTACTTC

j_gene: TRBJ2-1
v_gene: TRBV4-3
abundance: .
d_gene: .
CDR3aa: CASSQDTGQTQFF
CDR3nt: TGCGCCAGCAGCCAGGATACCGGACAGACGCAGTTCTTC

j_gene: TRBJ2-7
v_gene: TRBV15
abundance: .
d_gene: .
CDR3aa: CATSTGVTYEQYF
CDR3nt: TGTGCCACCAGCACGGGTGTGACCTACGAGCAGTACTTC

j_gene: TRBJ2-1
v_gene: TRBV27
abundance: .
d_gene: TRBD2
CDR3aa: CASSSVGTSYNEQFF
CDR3nt: TGTGCCAGCAGTTCCGTCGGGACTAGCTACAATGAGCAGTTCTTC

j_gene: TRBJ1-5
v_gene: TRBV4-2
abundance: .
d_gene: .
CDR3aa: CASSQEWRINQPQHF
CDR3nt: TGTGCCAGCAGCCAAGAATGGCGGATCAATCAGCCCCAGCATTTT

j_gene: TRBJ1-1
v_gene: TRBV5-6
abundance: .
d_gene: TRBD1
CDR3aa: CASSLADRGLESEAFF
CDR3nt: TGTGCCAGCAGCTTGGCCGACAGGGGGCTCGAAAGTGAAGCTTTCTTT

j_gene: TRBJ2-5
v_gene: TRBV30
abundance: few
d_gene: TRBD1
CDR3aa: CAWSVLGQVETQYF
CDR3nt: TGTGCCTGGAGTGTCCTAGGACAGGTCGAGACCCAGTACTTC

j_gene: TRBJ1-5
v_gene: TRBV18
abundance: .
d_gene: TRBD1
CDR3aa: CASSPPGGSQPQHF
CDR3nt: TGTGCCAGCTCACCCCCAGGGGGCAGTCAGCCCCAGCATTTT

j_gene: TRBJ2-1
v_gene: TRBV30
abundance: once
d_gene: .
CDR3aa: CAWSVSHRDEQFF
CDR3nt: TGTGCCTGGAGTGTCTCTCACCGGGATGAGCAGTTCTTC

j_gene: TRBJ2-2
v_gene: TRBV4-2
abundance: .
d_gene: .
CDR3aa: CASSRESPGELFF
CDR3nt: TGTGCCAGCAGCCGTGAGTCCCCCGGGGAGCTGTTTTTT

j_gene: TRBJ2-5
v_gene: TRBV14
abundance: .
d_gene: .
CDR3aa: CASSPGGLGETQYF
CDR3nt: TGTGCCAGCAGCCCCGGGGGTCTCGGAGAGACCCAGTACTTC

j_gene: TRBJ1-1
v_gene: TRBV4-1
abundance: .
d_gene: .
CDR3aa: CASSPGGVVRGTEAFF
CDR3nt: TGCGCCAGCAGCCCAGGAGGGGTAGTGCGGGGGACTGAAGCTTTCTTT

j_gene: TRBJ1-1
v_gene: TRBV7-9
abundance: .
d_gene: .
CDR3aa: CASSFPREGTEAFF
CDR3nt: TGTGCCAGCAGCTTTCCCAGGGAAGGGACTGAAGCTTTCTTT

j_gene: TRBJ2-1
v_gene: TRBV11-3
abundance: .
d_gene: .
CDR3aa: CASSLGGDRSNEQFF
CDR3nt: TGTGCCAGCAGCTTAGGCGGAGACAGAAGCAATGAGCAGTTCTTC

j_gene: TRBJ2-7
v_gene: TRBV5-4
abundance: .
d_gene: .
CDR3aa: CASSSTADTYEQYF
CDR3nt: TGTGCCAGCAGCTCGACAGCAGATACCTACGAGCAGTACTTC

j_gene: TRBJ1-1
v_gene: TRBV7-3
abundance: few
d_gene: .
CDR3aa: CASSPERLVGTEAFF
CDR3nt: TGTGCCAGCAGCCCAGAGAGGTTGGTTGGCACTGAAGCTTTCTTT

j_gene: TRBJ2-4
v_gene: TRBV5-1
abundance: .
d_gene: .
CDR3aa: CAFPGDLAKNIQYF
CDR3nt: TGCGCCTTCCCCGGGGATCTAGCCAAAAACATTCAGTACTTC

j_gene: TRBJ1-1
v_gene: TRBV30
abundance: .
d_gene: .
CDR3aa: CAWSNMGGPRMNTEAFF
CDR3nt: TGTGCCTGGAGCAATATGGGGGGGCCGAGGATGAACACTGAAGCTTTCTTT

j_gene: TRBJ1-1
v_gene: TRBV7-9
abundance: .
d_gene: .
CDR3aa: CASSLAYTEAFF
CDR3nt: TGTGCCAGCAGCTTAGCCTACACTGAAGCTTTCTTT

j_gene: TRBJ2-2
v_gene: TRBV9
abundance: few
d_gene: TRBD2
CDR3aa: CASSVVGAGGVEELFF
CDR3nt: TGTGCCAGCAGCGTAGTAGGGGCGGGGGGGGTCGAGGAGCTGTTTTTT

j_gene: TRBJ2-7
v_gene: TRBV6-5
abundance: .
d_gene: TRBD1
CDR3aa: CASSYSRDRGFYEQYF
CDR3nt: TGTGCCAGCAGTTACTCCCGGGACAGGGGATTCTACGAGCAGTACTTC

j_gene: TRBJ2-3
v_gene: TRBV18
abundance: .
d_gene: .
CDR3aa: CASSRDTGQGSKQYF
CDR3nt: TGTGCCAGCTCCCGCGACACCGGTCAGGGTTCTAAGCAGTATTTT

j_gene: TRBJ2-1
v_gene: TRBV7-7
abundance: .
d_gene: .
CDR3aa: CASSLDGSGDEQFF
CDR3nt: TGTGCTAGCAGCTTAGACGGGTCGGGGGATGAGCAGTTCTTC

j_gene: TRBJ2-5
v_gene: TRBV5-4
abundance: .
d_gene: .
CDR3aa: CASSLTAQKETQYF
CDR3nt: TGTGCCAGCAGCTTGACTGCTCAAAAAGAGACCCAGTACTTC

j_gene: TRBJ1-3
v_gene: TRBV18
abundance: .
d_gene: .
CDR3aa: CASSPDRVGNTIYF
CDR3nt: TGTGCCAGCTCACCGGACAGAGTCGGAAACACCATATATTTT

j_gene: TRBJ2-7
v_gene: TRBV5-5
abundance: .
d_gene: .
CDR3aa: CASSLWQTYEQYF
CDR3nt: TGTGCCAGCAGCTTGTGGCAGACCTACGAGCAGTACTTC

j_gene: TRBJ2-5
v_gene: TRBV7-3
abundance: .
d_gene: TRBD2
CDR3aa: CASSLKFGGQETQYF
CDR3nt: TGTGCCAGCAGCTTAAAATTCGGGGGGCAAGAGACCCAGTACTTC

j_gene: TRBJ1-6
v_gene: TRBV21-1
abundance: .
d_gene: .
CDR3aa: CASSKPMGGPSQSPLHF
CDR3nt: TGTGCCAGCAGCAAACCCATGGGGGGGCCGTCTCAGTCACCCCTCCACTTT

j_gene: TRBJ2-2
v_gene: TRBV19
abundance: .
d_gene: TRBD1
CDR3aa: CASSKGDRGRGELFF
CDR3nt: TGTGCCAGTAGTAAAGGAGACAGGGGGCGCGGGGAGCTGTTTTTT

j_gene: TRBJ2-1
v_gene: TRBV6-5
abundance: .
d_gene: .
CDR3aa: CAIRKRAGNYNEQFF
CDR3nt: TGTGCCATCAGAAAGCGGGCGGGGAATTACAATGAGCAGTTCTTC

j_gene: TRBJ1-1
v_gene: TRBV5-1
abundance: .
d_gene: TRBD1
CDR3aa: CASTPRTGGTEAFF
CDR3nt: TGCGCCAGCACTCCTCGGACAGGGGGCACTGAAGCTTTCTTT

j_gene: TRBJ1-6
v_gene: TRBV28
abundance: .
d_gene: TRBD1
CDR3aa: CASSFGTETSPLHF
CDR3nt: TGTGCCAGCAGTTTTGGGACAGAAACGTCACCCCTCCACTTT

j_gene: TRBJ2-5
v_gene: TRBV9
abundance: .
d_gene: TRBD2
CDR3aa: CASSASGRGAETQYF
CDR3nt: TGTGCCAGCAGCGCGAGCGGGAGAGGGGCAGAGACCCAGTACTTC

j_gene: TRBJ2-5
v_gene: TRBV29-1
abundance: .
d_gene: TRBD1
CDR3aa: CSGKQGRETQYF
CDR3nt: TGCAGCGGAAAACAGGGGCGGGAGACCCAGTACTTC